These 23 T cell receptor beta chains were sequenced from one sample in a study of CD8+CD57+ T cells in acquired aplastic anemia. The study profiled TCR beta VDJ and CDR3 using genomic DNA as template. In TCRdb, the reads were re-called with MiXCR into one record per CDR3 protein. The sample carries more than 150,000 distinct CDR3 sequences, 45% to 50% recorded once. The sequenced sample consisted of sorted CD4+, CD8+, or CD8+CD57+ T cells (not recorded which) from PBMCs. The source of these receptors is a human donor in good health.

This clonotype was recorded a few times. This may arise from a read error, as a much more abundant clone is one base away. The CDR3 nucleotides are TGCGCCAGTTCCAGGGCGGCAGATACGCAGTATTTT. It specifies CASSRAADTQYF. The V gene is TRBV5-1, the J gene TRBJ2-3; tentative D call: TRBD1 (5 bases). V was pared by 8 bases and J by 4 bases, with 11 bases between. The length of the CDR3 is 12 residues. Germline-derived CDR1 and CDR2 are SGHRS and YFSETQ.

The chain couples TRBV10-3 to TRBJ2-7; D could derive from TRBD1 or TRBD2 (5 bases each). Trimming shortened V by 2 bases and J by 2 bases, and 13 bases separated the two germline ends. Germline V gives CDR1 ENHRY, CDR2 SYGVKD. The CDR3 has 15 amino acids. The CDR3, as DNA: TGTGCCATCAGTGAGGAAAGTGGGGGTCCCTACGAGCAGTACTTC. Its translation: CAISEESGGPYEQYF.

On this clonotype: The germline gene is not matched at one end of the junction; a read error may be the cause. The gene calls are TRBV7-8 and TRBJ2-1; D remains unclear. Germline-derived CDR1 and CDR2 are SGHVS and FQNEAQ. This CDR3 spans 14 amino acids. CDR3 coding DNA: TGTGCCAGCAGCTCACCCAGTGGATTCAATGGGCAGTTCTTC. This codes for CASSSPSGFNGQFF.

This clonotype has at least ten counts. CDR3 residues: CASSLEGGSTEAFF. Here the CDR3 DNA reads TGCGCCAGCAGCTTGGAGGGAGGGTCAACTGAAGCTTTCTTT. The chain joins TRBV5-1 to TRBJ1-1; D unresolved. Germline V lookup: CDR1 SGHRS, CDR2 YFSETQ. The CDR3 loop spans 14 amino acids. The V and J ends lost 0 bases and 5 bases respectively, with 11 bases between them.

This clonotype was found many times. The chain combines TRBV19 with TRBJ2-1, with 12 nucleotides matching TRBD2. Germline V gene lookup returns CDR1 LNHDA and CDR2 SQIVND (reference sequence). J lost 7 bases, V lost 1 base, and 5 bases had no gene match. This CDR3 is 16 amino acids long. DNA of the CDR3: TGTGCCAGTAGTATAGGGGGACTAGCGGGCCTTAATGAGCAGTTCTTC. Residues: CASSIGGLAGLNEQFF.

Only one count was recorded for this clonotype. CDR3 coding DNA: TGCAGTGCTAGGGGACTAGCGGGACAGGACGAGCAGTACTTC. Its translation is CSARGLAGQDEQYF. The J gene is TRBJ2-7, the V gene TRBV20-1; 13 bases align to TRBD2. The J segment lost 5 bases and the V segment lost 3 bases, leaving 4 bases of the junction unmatched. Germline values: CDR1 DFQATT, CDR2 SNEGSKA (reference sequence). The CDR3 runs to 14 residues.

This clonotype was counted many times. The genes are TRBV7-3 and TRBJ1-2; a weak D match, TRBD1 (5 bases). V lost 8 bases to trimming and J lost 8 bases, with 18 bases between them. Per germline, CDR1 SGHTA and CDR2 FQGTGA. The CDR3 covers 13 residues. CDR3 residues: CASGESVAGGYTF. CDR3 sequence (DNA): TGTGCCAGCGGAGAATCAGTGGCAGGGGGCTACACCTTC.

Comments on this clonotype: A much larger clone differs from this one at a single base, so this may be a read error. The rearrangement uses TRBV7-9 and TRBJ1-3; maybe TRBD1 (6 bases). This CDR3 has 15 residues. CDR1 and CDR2 from the germline V gene are SEHNR and FQNEAQ (reference sequence). CDR3 loop: CASSLFRTAGSTIYF. In DNA, the CDR3 is TGTGCCAGCAGCTTATTCCGGACAGCAGGAAGCACCATATATTTT.

The chain carries TRBV12-3 or TRBV12-4 and TRBJ2-7; D uncertain. CDR3 length: 18 amino acids. Between the trimmed V and J ends, which lost 5 bases and 0 bases, there was a span of 23 bases. Here the CDR3 DNA reads TGTGCCAGCAGTCGCCCAAAATTATCAGGCCAAAGCTCCTACGAGCAGTACTTC. This sequence encodes CASSRPKLSGQSSYEQYF.

V is TRBV20-1 and J is TRBJ1-6; TRBD1 agrees at 9 bases. V lost 3 bases and J lost 8; bases outside the gene matches: 2. This CDR3 region has 13 residues. Per the germline V gene, CDR1 is DFQATT and CDR2 is SNEGSKA (reference sequence). The CDR3 sequence: CSASRDRDSPLHF. The DNA for the CDR3 is TGCAGTGCTAGCCGGGACAGGGATTCACCCCTCCACTTT.

Remarks on this clonotype: At one boundary the junction diverges from the germline segment, which might be a read error. V and J are TRBV6-5 and TRBJ2-7; TRBD2 might be the D (5 bases). CDR1 is MNHEY, CDR2 SVGAGI, per germline. The CDR3 is 15 residues long. CDR3 protein: CASSSGETPIYEQYF. The CDR3 DNA follows: TGTGCCAGTAGTTCCGGGGAGACTCCTATCTACGAGCAGTACTTC.

This clonotype turned up a few times. The V gene is TRBV30, the J gene TRBJ2-7; D not certain. Germline V gives CDR1 GTSNPN, CDR2 SVGIG (reference sequence). The CDR3 is made up of 14 amino acids. Trimming took off 2 bases at V and 4 bases at J, with 15 bases between the two ends. Written as DNA, the CDR3 is TGTGCCTGGAGTTCCACTGCGACACATTACGAGCAGTACTTC. Translated: CAWSSTATHYEQYF.

V and J are TRBV14 and TRBJ1-5; no reliable D call. The V gene's germline CDR1 is SGHDN and CDR2 FVKESK. This CDR3 region has 13 residues. Trimming shortened V by 4 bases and J by 2 bases, and 6 bases separated the two germline ends. In DNA, the CDR3 is TGTGCCAGCAGCCCGGCGGGCAATCAGCCCCAGCATTTT. This translates into CASSPAGNQPQHF.

The V gene is TRBV10-3, the J gene TRBJ2-7; weak D call: TRBD1 (6 bases). There are 14 residues in the CDR3. V was cut by 7 bases and J by 0 bases, with 13 bases left in between. CDR1 is ENHRY, CDR2 SYGVKD, per germline. The CDR3 loop is CAINPGTSSYEQYF. DNA of the CDR3: TGTGCCATCAACCCTGGGACAAGCTCCTACGAGCAGTACTTC.

This rearrangement joins TRBV19 to TRBJ2-1; D is possibly TRBD2 (5 bases). CDR3 length equals 15 residues. Germline V gives CDR1 LNHDA, CDR2 SQIVND (reference sequence). V shed 10 bases and J shed 0 bases, with 16 bases lying between them. The CDR3 spells CAISEPGSSYNEQFF. CDR3 DNA sequence: TGTGCCATCAGTGAGCCGGGGAGCTCCTACAATGAGCAGTTCTTC.

The chain carries TRBV2 and TRBJ1-3; D not certain. V shed 10 bases and J shed 0 bases, with 10 bases lying between them. Germline V gene lookup returns CDR1 SNHLY and CDR2 FYNNEI. This CDR3 has 13 amino acids. CDR3 DNA: TGTGCCACCGCGTTTTCCTCTGGAAACACCATATATTTT. This gives the protein CATAFSSGNTIYF. Full variable domain (missing parts from reference TRBV2 and TRBJ1-3): EPEVTQTPSHQVTQMGQEVILRCVPISNHLYFYWYRQILGQKVEFLVSFYNNEISEKSEIFDDQFSVERPDGSNFTLKIRSTKLEDSAMYFCATAFSSGNTIYFGEGSWLTVV.

For this clonotype: A read error is possible here, since a much larger clone lies one base away. The CDR3 here is CAGSSLRQGLSYEQYF. The CDR3 DNA follows: TGTGCCGGCAGTTCCCTTCGACAGGGATTGTCCTACGAGCAGTACTTC. This chain links TRBV28 with TRBJ2-7; 7 bases fit TRBD1. CDR3 size: 16 residues. The germline CDR1 and CDR2 sequences are MDHEN and SYDVKM.

This clonotype was detected ten times or more. The chain is built from TRBV20-1 and TRBJ2-1; D unresolved. CDR3 length: 12 amino acids. Per germline, CDR1 DFQATT and CDR2 SNEGSKA (reference sequence). The V gene lost 3 bases and the J gene lost 10 bases, with 13 bases spanning the gap. CDR3 sequence: CSASEDRDEQFF. CDR3 in DNA: TGCAGTGCTAGTGAAGACCGCGACGAGCAGTTCTTC.

The chain carries TRBV19 and TRBJ1-5; 10 bases are a match to TRBD1. This CDR3 contains 16 residues. CDR1 and CDR2 (germline): LNHDA, SQIVND (reference sequence). Germline trimming cut 7 bases from V and 6 bases from J; bases unmatched to any gene: 12. This chain's CDR3 is CASNTRDRGMGQPQHF. The CDR3 DNA sequence: TGTGCCAGTAACACCCGGGACAGGGGTATGGGTCAGCCCCAGCATTTT.

The V and J genes are TRBV11-2 and TRBJ2-7; D is undetermined. Germline lookup yields CDR1 SGHAT and CDR2 FQNNGV. The CDR3 extends over 13 amino acids. Trimming pared 5 bases from V and 6 bases from J, leaving 14 bases between. The CDR3 region is CASSPPRKGEQYF. DNA for the CDR3: TGTGCCAGCAGCCCCCCCCGCAAGGGCGAGCAGTACTTC.

About this clonotype itself: Being one base from a much bigger clone, this may be a read error. The V call is TRBV9, the J call TRBJ1-2; D call uncertain. Germline V gene lookup returns CDR1 SGDLS and CDR2 YYNGEE. There are 11 residues in the CDR3. The DNA for the CDR3 is TGTACCAGCAGCGTTAACTATGGCTACACCTTC. It yields the protein CTSSVNYGYTF. Together with reference TRBV9 and TRBJ1-2, the CDR3 gives the full variable domain: DSGVTQTPKHLITATGQRVTLRCSPRSGDLSVYWYQQSLDQGLQFLIQYYNGEERAKGNILERFSAQQFPDLHSELNLSSLELGDSALYFCTSSVNYGYTFGSGTRLTVV.

This clonotype was seen repeatedly, ten times or more. V and J are TRBV6-1 and TRBJ1-2, with 8 bases fitting TRBD1. This CDR3 spans 14 amino acids. Germline CDR1 MNHNS, CDR2 SASEGT. The V segment lost 10 bases and the J segment 4 bases; nucleotides outside the gene matches: 11. The CDR3 is CATARTGRTYGYTF. The DNA of the CDR3 is TGTGCCACTGCGAGGACAGGGAGGACCTATGGCTACACCTTC.

V is TRBV7-3 and J is TRBJ2-3; TRBD2 matches at 12 bases. The CDR3 consists of 16 residues. CDR1 SGHTA and CDR2 FQGTGA come from the germline V gene. V lost 2 bases and J lost 1; bases outside the gene matches: 1. CDR3 sequence (DNA): TGTGCCAGCAGCTTAGGACTAGCGGGGCGCACAGATACGCAGTATTTT. This gives the protein CASSLGLAGRTDTQYF.